This is a list of T cell receptor beta chains from one sample in a study of OX40 agonist ivuxolimab in advanced cancers. The table came from immunoSEQ multiplex PCR; TCRdb's copy has only in-frame clones and leaves some out. Of 77,000 or so clones in the sample, around nine tenths are singletons; the top ten hold 0.75% to 0.85%. Specimen: CD4+ or CD8+ T cells sorted from blood, collected in a trial of the OX40 agonist ivuxolimab. Every receptor here comes from an adult with an advanced solid tumor such as melanoma, head and neck, liver or kidney cancer. The CDR3 runs from the conserved cysteine through the conserved F or W. The D gene is left open where the match is weak. Clone size is given for some rows only: seen once, a few or many times, or a class if the clone is expanded.

D,J,size,V,DNA,CDR3
-,TRBJ1-3,-,TRBV11-2,TGTGCCAGCACGAGACAGCGAACCCAAGGGGACACCATATATTTT,CASTRQRTQGDTIYF
TRBD1,TRBJ2-5,-,TRBV7-2,TGTGCCAGCAGCTGGTACAGGGGGATGGAAGAGACCCAGTACTTC,CASSWYRGMEETQYF
-,TRBJ2-3,-,TRBV11-2,TGTGCCAGCAGCCTGGACCTTAGCGGTTATACGCAGTATTTT,CASSLDLSGYTQYF
TRBD1,TRBJ1-2,-,TRBV5-4,TGTGCCAGCAGCAACATACAGGGGTGGGGAACCAAGAATGGCTACACCTTC,CASSNIQGWGTKNGYTF
-,TRBJ2-1,-,TRBV19,TGTGCCAGTAGTATTCACACCGGGACCGCGAAACGCAATGAGCAGTTCTTC,CASSIHTGTAKRNEQFF
TRBD2,TRBJ2-3,-,TRBV6-5,TGTGCCAGCAGTTACGGGACTAGGAGGTATACGCAGTATTTT,CASSYGTRRYTQYF
TRBD1,TRBJ1-4,-,TRBV6-5,TGTGCCAGCAGTTACGGCGGGACAGGGCCTGAAAAACTGTTTTTT,CASSYGGTGPEKLFF
-,TRBJ2-6,-,TRBV7-6,TGTGCCAGCAGCCTCAGGGGAGGCGGGGCCAACGTCCTGACTTTC,CASSLRGGGANVLTF
-,TRBJ1-1,-,TRBV5-1,TGCGCCAGCAGCCCCCAGACAGTTAAGAACACTGAAGCTTTCTTT,CASSPQTVKNTEAFF
-,TRBJ2-3,-,TRBV5-1,TGCGCCAGCACTCCTGCCGGTGCTAGCACAGATACGCAGTATTTT,CASTPAGASTDTQYF
-,TRBJ2-1,-,TRBV5-4,TGTGCCAGCAGCTTGGTGGGCAGGGACACCTACAATGAGCAGTTCTTC,CASSLVGRDTYNEQFF
TRBD2,TRBJ2-3,once,TRBV2,TGTGCCAGCGGAGCGGGATCCACAGATACGCAGTATTTT,CASGAGSTDTQYF
-,TRBJ2-7,-,TRBV9,TGTGCCAGCAGCGTAGGAGGGACCAACGTACGTCGCGAGCAGTACTTC,CASSVGGTNVRREQYF
-,TRBJ2-7,-,TRBV7-2,TGTGCCAGCAGCCGTAGCGCCGAGCAGTACTTC,CASSRSAEQYF
TRBD2,TRBJ2-7,-,TRBV5-4,TGTGCCAGCAGCTTGGTTACTAGCGGGAGGCACGAGCAGTACTTC,CASSLVTSGRHEQYF
-,TRBJ2-2,-,TRBV4-1,TGCGCCAGCAGCCAAGATTGGACCACCGGGGAGCTGTTTTTT,CASSQDWTTGELFF
-,TRBJ2-1,-,TRBV19,TGTGCCAGTAGTCTACAGGCGCTACTTGACGGTGAGCAGTTCTTC,CASSLQALLDGEQFF
-,TRBJ2-7,-,TRBV27,TGTGCCAGCAGTTTCTCTCCGTCGGCAGGGGTCTACGAGCAGTACTTC,CASSFSPSAGVYEQYF
TRBD1,TRBJ1-2,-,TRBV6-1,TGTGCCAGCAGTGAATATCTAGGGGGCCGTAACTATGGCTACACCTTC,CASSEYLGGRNYGYTF
-,TRBJ2-5,-,TRBV7-8,TGTGCCAGCACACCCCTAAACGGGGTGGCGGGAGAGACCCAGTACTTC,CASTPLNGVAGETQYF
TRBD1,TRBJ1-2,-,TRBV6-1,TGTGCCAGCAGTGAGGGACAGGGACCGCCATACACCTTC,CASSEGQGPPYTF
TRBD1,TRBJ1-2,-,TRBV7-9,TGTGCCAGCAGCCCATACAGGGGGCAAGGCTACACCTTC,CASSPYRGQGYTF
-,TRBJ1-2,-,TRBV5-1,TGCGCCAGCAGCTTGGGTCCTCGGACTAACTATGGCTACACCTTC,CASSLGPRTNYGYTF
TRBD1,TRBJ1-6,-,TRBV7-6,TGTGCCAGCAGCTTAGCGGCGGGACAGGGTTTTAATTCACCCCTCCACTTT,CASSLAAGQGFNSPLHF
-,TRBJ2-2,-,TRBV4-1,TGCGCCAGCAGCCAGTTATACGGCACCGGGGAGCTGTTTTTT,CASSQLYGTGELFF